The rows below give T cell receptor beta chains drawn from one sample of a study of PD-1 blockade in classical Hodgkin lymphoma. Assay used: immunoSEQ multiplex PCR; TCRdb lists only in-frame clones, some missing. The sample lists 25,000 to 30,000 clones; 82% were seen once. The specimen comprised peripheral blood mononuclear cells (PBMCs), sampled before the fourth cycle of nivolumab. These receptors came from a human donor with classical Hodgkin lymphoma. The CDR3 runs from the conserved cysteine through the conserved F or W. A D gene is named only where the DNA matches it firmly. Clone size appears in some rows only: once, few, many, or a class for an expanded clone.

-,TRBJ2-6,-,TRBV6-5,TGTGCCAGCAGCTACAGGGCTGGGGCCAACGTCCTGACTTTC,CASSYRAGANVLTF
-,TRBJ1-3,once,TRBV5-4,TGTGCCAGCAGCTTCGGTTCACCCTCTGGAAACACCATATATTTT,CASSFGSPSGNTIYF
-,TRBJ2-2,-,TRBV7-9,TGTGCCAGCAGCTTAAATAGCGACGGCGGGGAGCTGTTTTTT,CASSLNSDGGELFF
-,TRBJ2-3,-,TRBV7-9,TGTGCCAGCAGCTTAGGCCCCGGGAAAGCAGATACGCAGTATTTT,CASSLGPGKADTQYF
-,TRBJ1-4,-,TRBV6-1,TGTGCCAGCAGAGAGACAGCGGCGGGAAAACTGTTTTTT,CASRETAAGKLFF
TRBD1,TRBJ1-5,-,TRBV6-1,TGTGCCAGCAGGGGACAGCCGAAATCAGGGCCCCAGCATTTT,CASRGQPKSGPQHF
-,TRBJ1-1,-,TRBV11-2,TGTGCCAGCAGCTTAGATCTTGGGAGCACTGAAGCTTTCTTT,CASSLDLGSTEAFF
-,TRBJ1-2,few,TRBV7-9,TGTGCCAGCAGCTTATTGACGGGGAACTATGGCTACACCTTC,CASSLLTGNYGYTF
TRBD2,TRBJ2-3,-,TRBV5-1,TGCGCCAGCGCCACTAGCGGGGGCTCCACAGATACGCAGTATTTT,CASATSGGSTDTQYF
-,TRBJ2-2,-,TRBV9,TGTGCCAGCAGCCCAGCCGGGGCGCGGGAGCTGTTTTTT,CASSPAGARELFF
-,TRBJ2-6,-,TRBV29-1,TGCAGCGTCGTGGTAGGGTCGGGGGCCAACGTCCTGACTTTC,CSVVVGSGANVLTF
-,TRBJ2-6,once,TRBV7-6,TGTGCCAGCAGCACCTACAGGGCTTCTGGGGCCAACGTCCTGACTTTC,CASSTYRASGANVLTF
-,TRBJ2-1,-,TRBV19,TGTGCCAGTCGGGGAACAGGGAGTAATGAGCAGTTCTTC,CASRGTGSNEQFF